The rows below give T cell receptor beta chains drawn from one sample of a study of shared clonotypes between healthy human individuals. The table came from immunoSEQ multiplex PCR; TCRdb's copy has only in-frame clones and leaves some out. The sample has roughly 490,000 clones, 76% seen once. The sequencing input was PBMCs. These receptors all come from a woman in her thirties or forties in good health. Some clones in this sample may be carry-over from other donors' samples. Both conserved end residues are part of each CDR3. The order of the fields is V gene, CDR3 protein.

V gene: TRBV7-2
CDR3 protein: CASSPNPQATDTQYF

V gene: TRBV7-9
CDR3 protein: CASSSWTGDAGELFF

V gene: TRBV15
CDR3 protein: CATSVSVSLAEAFF

V gene: TRBV7-9
CDR3 protein: CASSQPTSGSYEQYF

V gene: TRBV5-8
CDR3 protein: CASSLSPRIGAFF

V gene: TRBV20-1
CDR3 protein: CSARGPPEQYF

V gene: TRBV5-8
CDR3 protein: CASSLRGLGQPQHF

V gene: TRBV7-3
CDR3 protein: CASSLNARNKAFF

V gene: TRBV19
CDR3 protein: CASSVLTDLNYNEQFF

V gene: TRBV5-6
CDR3 protein: CASSAGQGGTEAFF

V gene: TRBV5-1
CDR3 protein: CASRTDRGQNTGELFF

V gene: TRBV15
CDR3 protein: CATSRVGGVDTEAFF

V gene: TRBV6-5
CDR3 protein: CATRGPGIDTQYF

V gene: TRBV19
CDR3 protein: CASSIANDNYGYTF

V gene: TRBV11-2
CDR3 protein: CASSTRTSGEQYF

V gene: TRBV2
CDR3 protein: CASSRDSPVYNEQFF

V gene: TRBV7-2
CDR3 protein: CASRRQGRTQETQYF

V gene: TRBV4-3
CDR3 protein: CASSQDRSVLANIQYF

V gene: TRBV15
CDR3 protein: CATSSRRAYNEQFF

V gene: TRBV6-1
CDR3 protein: CASSDGGQMNTEAFF

V gene: TRBV5-1
CDR3 protein: CASNLEGTPNTGELFF